This passage covers 12 T cell receptor beta chains from one sample sequenced in a study of OX40 agonist ivuxolimab in advanced cancers. Libraries were constructed by the immunoSEQ multiplex PCR assay. TCRdb's version of the immuneACCESS table is confined to in-frame rearrangements and falls short of the full clone set. An unresolved V gene accounts for under half of the shortfall where checked; the remainder is of unknown origin. The sample records more than 55,000 clones, approximately 86% of which are singletons. The ten largest make up 11% of the sample. The source was CD4+ or CD8+ T cells sorted from blood, collected in a trial of the OX40 agonist ivuxolimab. These TCRs come from an adult with an advanced solid tumor such as melanoma, head and neck, liver or kidney cancer.

The CDR3, as DNA: TGCGCCAGCAGCTTGGGGACAGATTACAATGAGCAGTTCTTC. This translates into CASSLGTDYNEQFF. The chain joins TRBV5-1 to TRBJ2-1; a possible D gene is TRBD1 (6 bases). Per the germline V gene, CDR1 is SGHRS and CDR2 is YFSETQ. The CDR3 is made up of 14 amino acids. The ends were cut back, 0 bases at V and 4 bases at J, with 8 bases in the middle.

This clone is medium-sized (0.01 to 0.1%) by share. This sequence joins TRBV6-4 and TRBJ1-2, with 10 nucleotides matching TRBD1. CDR1 is MRHNA, CDR2 SNTAGT, per germline. The CDR3 is made up of 14 amino acids. V dropped 5 bases and J dropped 7; count of bases not matched to a gene: 7. CDR3: CASSPSGTGVGYTF. CDR3 bases: TGTGCCAGCAGTCCCTCCGGGACAGGGGTTGGCTACACCTTC.

This sequence joins TRBV19 and TRBJ1-1; D call uncertain. With 5 bases removed from V and 0 bases from J, the gap between germline ends came to 7 bases. This CDR3 region has 13 residues. In germline, CDR1 is LNHDA, CDR2 SQIVND (reference sequence). The CDR3 region is CASSYSLNTEAFF. CDR3 sequence (DNA): TGTGCCAGTAGTTATTCCCTGAACACTGAAGCTTTCTTT.

The V call is TRBV7-9, the J call TRBJ1-2, with D perhaps TRBD1 (5 bases). The CDR3 runs 14 residues. Trimming took 2 bases from V and 6 from J, leaving 13 bases between them. Germline-derived CDR1 and CDR2 are SEHNR and FQNEAQ (reference sequence). The CDR3, as DNA: TGTGCCAGCAGCTTAACAGGAACCGCAGATGGCTACACCTTC. This codes for CASSLTGTADGYTF.

V is TRBV5-4 and J is TRBJ2-1; 9 nucleotides line up with TRBD1. This CDR3 region has 16 residues. Germline trimming cut 1 base from V and 7 bases from J; bases unmatched to any gene: 9. CDR1 and CDR2 (germline): SGHNT, YYREEE (reference sequence). The CDR3 sequence is CASSLPPGQGLNEQFF. CDR3 in DNA: TGTGCCAGCAGCTTGCCTCCGGGACAGGGTTTGAATGAGCAGTTCTTC.

The genes are TRBV6-5 and TRBJ2-1; the match to TRBD2 covers 11 bases. V lost 6 bases and J lost 8; bases outside the gene matches: 9. The CDR3 contains 15 residues. Germline V gene data show CDR1 as MNHEY and CDR2 as SVGAGI. As DNA, the CDR3 is TGTGCCAGCAGCCGCCTAGCGGGAGGAAAGGATGAGCAGTTCTTC. Translated, it gives CASSRLAGGKDEQFF.

This rearrangement joins TRBV5-4 to TRBJ2-7; TRBD2 matches at 7 bases. The CDR3 contains 11 residues. Germline V gives CDR1 SGHNT, CDR2 YYREEE (reference sequence). V shed 3 bases and J 7 bases; nucleotides not matched to a gene: 1. CDR3 sequence: CASSSGGEQYV. CDR3 nucleotides: TGTGCCAGCAGCTCCGGGGGGGAGCAGTACGTC.

The chain recombines TRBV28 with TRBJ2-7, with 11 positions matching TRBD2. The junction had 14 bases not matched to a gene; V was cut back by 4 bases and J by 3 bases. The CDR3 loop spans 18 amino acids. Per germline, CDR1 MDHEN and CDR2 SYDVKM. The DNA for the CDR3 is TGTGCCAGCAGTTGGGAGACTAGCGGGGTCTCTGTAGGCTACGAGCAGTACTTC. As protein: CASSWETSGVSVGYEQYF.

The rearrangement links TRBV10-3 to TRBJ1-5, with D possibly matching TRBD1 (6 bases). This CDR3 region has 14 residues. Germline V gene data show CDR1 as ENHRY and CDR2 as SYGVKD. The ends were cut back, 2 bases at V and 6 bases at J, with 11 bases in the middle. This chain's CDR3 is CAISEGQRIQPQHF. The CDR3 bases are TGTGCCATCAGTGAGGGACAGCGCATTCAGCCCCAGCATTTT.

The CDR3 coding sequence is TGTGCCAGCACCATAGCGGGCTCGCAAGAGACCCAGTACTTC. Its translation is CASTIAGSQETQYF. V and J are TRBV7-8 and TRBJ2-5; TRBD2 aligns across 7 bases. Germline values: CDR1 SGHVS, CDR2 FQNEAQ. V lost 7 bases and J lost 2; bases outside the gene matches: 7. The CDR3 has 14 amino acids.

The gene calls are TRBV4-1 and TRBJ2-3; the match to TRBD2 covers 8 bases. Germline CDR1 MGHRA, CDR2 YSYEKL. The CDR3 spans 17 residues. Trimming at V came to 4 bases and at J to 4 bases, leaving 13 bases not matched to a gene. The CDR3 DNA sequence: TGCGCCAGCAGCCCCCTGGCGGGGGGCCCCCCCGCAGATACGCAGTATTTT. This gives the protein CASSPLAGGPPADTQYF.

The count of this clone is one. The V gene is TRBV4-3, the J gene TRBJ2-5; the D call may be TRBD1 or TRBD2 (5 bases each). The V end was cut by 1 base, the J end by 5 bases, with 14 bases between. Per germline, CDR1 LGHNA and CDR2 YSLEER. The CDR3 has 15 residues. The CDR3 is CASSQAGGGPETQYF. CDR3 bases: TGCGCCAGCAGCCAAGCCGGTGGGGGTCCGGAGACCCAGTACTTC.